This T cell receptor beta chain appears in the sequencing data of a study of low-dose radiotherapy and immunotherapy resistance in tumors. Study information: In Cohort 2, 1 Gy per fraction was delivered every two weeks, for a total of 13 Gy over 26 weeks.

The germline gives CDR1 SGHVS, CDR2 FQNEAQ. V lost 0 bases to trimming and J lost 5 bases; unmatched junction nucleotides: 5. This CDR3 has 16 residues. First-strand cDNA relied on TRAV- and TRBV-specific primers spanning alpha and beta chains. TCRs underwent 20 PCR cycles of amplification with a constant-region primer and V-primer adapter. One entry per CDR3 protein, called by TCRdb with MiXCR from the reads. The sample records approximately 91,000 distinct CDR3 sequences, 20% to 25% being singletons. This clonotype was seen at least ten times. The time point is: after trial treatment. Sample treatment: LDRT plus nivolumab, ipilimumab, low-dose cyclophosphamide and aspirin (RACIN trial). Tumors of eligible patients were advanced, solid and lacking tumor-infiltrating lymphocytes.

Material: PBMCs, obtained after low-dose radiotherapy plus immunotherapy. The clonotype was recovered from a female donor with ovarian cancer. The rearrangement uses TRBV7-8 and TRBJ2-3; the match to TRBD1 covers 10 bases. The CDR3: CASSLARDRGGDTQYF. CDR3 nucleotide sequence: TGTGCCAGCAGCTTAGCCCGGGACAGGGGTGGAGATACGCAGTATTTT.